Reported below is one TCR beta chain. Trimming left V 8 bases short and J 1 base short, with 6 bases between. Germline lookup yields CDR1 MNHNY and CDR2 SVGAGI (reference sequence). The CDR3 contains 13 residues. This record belongs to a study of T cell changes during pregnancy in multiple sclerosis. Only in-frame clones appear in the TCRdb table, and some are missing; sequencing was by immunoSEQ multiplex PCR. The sample has around 88,000 clones; just over 90% are singletons. This sequence joins TRBV6-6 and TRBJ1-6; D gene uncertain. The receptor was isolated from a female donor with multiple sclerosis, enrolled in a pregnancy study. Sequenced material: peripheral blood, taken in the first trimester of pregnancy. The CDR3 DNA reads as TGTGCCAGCGGCGGATCCTATAATTCACCCCTCCACTTT. Translation: CASGGSYNSPLHF.